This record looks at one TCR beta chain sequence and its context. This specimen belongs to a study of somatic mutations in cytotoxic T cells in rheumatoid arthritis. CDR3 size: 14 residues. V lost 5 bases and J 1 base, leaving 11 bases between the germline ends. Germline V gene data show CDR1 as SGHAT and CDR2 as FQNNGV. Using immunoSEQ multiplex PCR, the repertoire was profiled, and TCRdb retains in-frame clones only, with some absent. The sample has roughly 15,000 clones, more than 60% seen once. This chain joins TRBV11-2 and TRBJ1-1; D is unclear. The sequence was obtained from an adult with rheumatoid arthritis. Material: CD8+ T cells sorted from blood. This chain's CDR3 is CASSIDTPNTEAFF. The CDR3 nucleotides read TGTGCCAGCAGCATCGACACGCCGAACACTGAAGCTTTCTTT.